The subject of this entry is one T cell receptor beta chain. Assay: immunoSEQ multiplex PCR; the TCRdb copy retains only in-frame clones and omits some. The sample shows roughly 14,000 clones, roughly 84% of them seen only once. The sample originates from a study of PD-1 blockade in classical Hodgkin lymphoma. Trimming shortened V by 2 bases and J by 7 bases, and 14 bases separated the two germline ends. This CDR3 comprises 14 residues. Germline V CDR1 and CDR2: SEHNR, FQNEAQ (reference sequence). Relapse after autologous stem cell transplantation occurred in every patient, and brentuximab vedotin exposure varied.

V and J are TRBV7-9 and TRBJ2-5; D might be TRBD1 or TRBD2, each matching 6 bases. The TCR was taken from a human donor with classical Hodgkin lymphoma. The sample consisted of peripheral blood mononuclear cells (PBMCs), taken at baseline. CDR3 nucleotides: TGTGCCAGCAGCTTATCGGGGGCCGGTTCGACCCAGTACTTC. It encodes CASSLSGAGSTQYF.